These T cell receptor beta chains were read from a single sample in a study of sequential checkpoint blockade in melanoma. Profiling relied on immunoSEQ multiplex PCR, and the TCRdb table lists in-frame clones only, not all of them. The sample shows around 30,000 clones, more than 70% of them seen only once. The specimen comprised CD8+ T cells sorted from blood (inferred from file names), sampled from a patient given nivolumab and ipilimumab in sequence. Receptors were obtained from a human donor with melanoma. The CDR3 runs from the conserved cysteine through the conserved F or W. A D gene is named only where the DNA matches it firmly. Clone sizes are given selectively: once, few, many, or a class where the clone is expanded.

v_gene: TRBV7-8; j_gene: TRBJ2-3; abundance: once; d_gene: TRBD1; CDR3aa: CASSLVYSGGVDTQYF; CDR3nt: TGTGCCAGCAGCTTAGTGTATTCAGGGGGCGTAGATACGCAGTATTTT
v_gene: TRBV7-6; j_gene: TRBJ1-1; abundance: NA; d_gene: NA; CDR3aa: CASSLAGGPEAFF; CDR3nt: TGTGCCAGCAGCTTAGCGGGAGGGCCTGAAGCTTTCTTT
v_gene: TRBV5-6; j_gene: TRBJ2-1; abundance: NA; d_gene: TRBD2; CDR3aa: CASSWGTSRGRGEQFF; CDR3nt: TGTGCCAGCAGCTGGGGGACTAGCCGGGGTAGGGGTGAGCAGTTCTTC
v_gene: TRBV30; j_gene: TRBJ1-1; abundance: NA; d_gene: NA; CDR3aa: CAWKGLGTEAFF; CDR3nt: TGTGCCTGGAAGGGGCTTGGCACTGAAGCTTTCTTT
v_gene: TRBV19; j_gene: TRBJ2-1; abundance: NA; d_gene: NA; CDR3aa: CASSAEAGPVINNEQFF; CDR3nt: TGTGCCAGTAGCGCGGAGGCGGGGCCTGTCATAAACAATGAGCAGTTCTTC
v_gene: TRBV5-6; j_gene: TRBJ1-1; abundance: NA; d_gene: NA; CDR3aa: CASSPLMGRNTEAFF; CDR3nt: TGTGCCAGCAGCCCTCTTATGGGGAGGAACACTGAAGCTTTCTTT
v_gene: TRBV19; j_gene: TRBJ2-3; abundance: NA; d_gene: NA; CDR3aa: CASSIGVRGTDTQYF; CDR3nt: TGTGCCAGTAGTATAGGAGTCAGGGGCACAGATACGCAGTATTTT
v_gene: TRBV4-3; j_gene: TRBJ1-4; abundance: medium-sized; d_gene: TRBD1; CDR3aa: CASSQTGETNEKLFF; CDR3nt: TGCGCCAGCAGTCAGACAGGGGAGACTAATGAAAAACTGTTTTTT
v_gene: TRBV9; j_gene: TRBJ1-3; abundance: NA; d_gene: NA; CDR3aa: CASSVQGHSGNTIYF; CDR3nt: TGTGCCAGCAGCGTTCAGGGCCACTCTGGAAACACCATATATTTT
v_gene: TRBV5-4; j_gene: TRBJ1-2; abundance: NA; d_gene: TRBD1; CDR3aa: CASSYDRVHGYTF; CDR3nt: TGTGCCAGCAGCTATGACAGGGTGCACGGCTACACCTTC
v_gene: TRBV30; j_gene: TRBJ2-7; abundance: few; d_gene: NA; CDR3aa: CAWSELGVYEQYF; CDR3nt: TGTGCCTGGAGTGAATTGGGAGTCTACGAGCAGTACTTC
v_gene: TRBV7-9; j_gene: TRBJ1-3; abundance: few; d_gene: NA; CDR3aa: CASSPAPRSGNTIYF; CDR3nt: TGTGCCAGCAGCCCAGCCCCGAGGTCTGGAAACACCATATATTTT
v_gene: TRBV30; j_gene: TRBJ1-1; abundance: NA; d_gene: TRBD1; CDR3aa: CAWGETRGELNTEAFF; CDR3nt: TGTGCCTGGGGGGAGACCAGGGGGGAATTGAACACTGAAGCTTTCTTT
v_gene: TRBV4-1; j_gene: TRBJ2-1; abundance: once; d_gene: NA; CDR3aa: CASSQERGDSAYNEQFF; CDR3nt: TGCGCCAGCAGCCAAGAAAGAGGGGACTCCGCATACAATGAGCAGTTCTTC
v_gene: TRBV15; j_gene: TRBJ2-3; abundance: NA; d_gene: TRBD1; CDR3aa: CATSRDRQGGEDF; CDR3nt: TGTGCCACCAGCAGAGATAGACAGGGGGGTGAGGATTTT
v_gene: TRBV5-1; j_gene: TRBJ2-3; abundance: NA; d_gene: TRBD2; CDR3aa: CASSLDSGRTDTQYF; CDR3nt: TGCGCCAGCAGCTTGGATAGCGGGAGGACAGATACGCAGTATTTT